Each of the 23 T cell receptor beta chains below was sequenced from the same sample in a study of radiation and T cells in renal cell carcinoma. The repertoire was sequenced with immunoSEQ multiplex PCR; TCRdb's copy has only in-frame clones and lacks some. The sample records 150,000 to 190,000 clones, about 87% being singletons. As for time point: blood 2 weeks post-SBRT. Treatment noted: 15 Gy SBRT to primary tumor, nephrectomy 4 weeks later. The sample consisted of blood, taken from a patient whose treatment included radiotherapy and nephrectomy. These receptors were obtained from a woman in her 50s with renal cell carcinoma.

The chain couples TRBV29-1 to TRBJ2-1, with 7 bases fitting TRBD2. Looked up from germline, CDR1 is SQVTM and CDR2 is ANQGSEA. J gave up 9 bases and V 8 bases, and 10 bases lay outside the gene matches. The CDR3 loop spans 12 amino acids. CDR3 sequence reads: CSPGGPGGEQFF. CDR3 nucleotide sequence: TGCAGCCCGGGAGGTCCCGGGGGTGAGCAGTTCTTC.

The V call is TRBV5-1, the J call TRBJ2-2; the D is unclear. Germline CDR1 and CDR2: SGHRS and YFSETQ. Trimming took 3 bases from V and 7 from J, leaving 13 bases between them. The CDR3 covers 14 residues. As DNA, the CDR3 is TGCGCCAGCAGCTCCCCCGCCTTGGGCGGGGAGCTGTTTTTT. Translation gives CASSSPALGGELFF.

The genes are TRBV5-1 and TRBJ2-5, with 11 bases identical to TRBD2. The last part of the DNA fits TRBJ2-7 better; the J call may be wrong. Germline loops: CDR1 SGHRS, CDR2 YFSETQ. The CDR3 contains 16 residues. Written as DNA, the CDR3 is TGCGCCAGCAGCTTCATTTCTCAGGGACTAGCGGACGAGCAGTACTTC. Its protein product is CASSFISQGLADEQYF.

The chain employs TRBV5-1 and TRBJ2-7, with D hard to call. With 0 bases removed from V and 5 bases from J, the gap between germline ends came to 6 bases. Germline values: CDR1 SGHRS, CDR2 YFSETQ. The length of the CDR3 is 12 residues. CDR3 amino acids: CASSLVLDEQYF. The CDR3 DNA is TGCGCCAGCAGCTTGGTATTGGACGAGCAGTACTTC.

This chain uses TRBV5-5 with TRBJ2-5, with D perhaps TRBD2 (6 bases). The CDR3 length is 14 residues. CDR1 is SGHKS, CDR2 YYEKEE, per germline (reference sequence). V was trimmed by 4 bases and J by 5 bases, leaving 15 bases between them. DNA of the CDR3: TGTGCCAGCAGCCCGATCGGAGGGGCGGAGACCCAGTACTTC. Its translation: CASSPIGGAETQYF.

The rearrangement links TRBV15 to TRBJ2-1, with 7 bases matching TRBD2. Per the germline V gene, CDR1 is LNHNV and CDR2 is YYDKDF (reference sequence). V was clipped by 0 bases and J by 5 bases; unmatched bases: 7. CDR3 length: 16 amino acids. The CDR3 DNA reads TGTGCCACCAGCAGAGATCGAAGCGGGGCGCACAATGAGCAGTTCTTC. Encoded protein: CATSRDRSGAHNEQFF.

Here the CDR3 reads CASSLAGSYGYTF. The CDR3 nucleotides read TGTGCCAGCAGCTTAGCAGGGAGCTATGGCTACACCTTC. The chain is built from TRBV7-8 and TRBJ1-2, with D hard to call. The CDR3 covers 13 residues. V shed 0 bases and J shed 4 bases, with 6 bases lying between them. Germline CDR1 SGHVS, CDR2 FQNEAQ. Combining the CDR3 with reference TRBV7-8 and TRBJ1-2 gives the whole variable domain GAGVSQSPRYKVAKRGQDVALRCDPISGHVSLFWYQQALGQGPEFLTYFQNEAQLDKSGLPSDRFFAERPEGSVSTLKIQRTQQEDSAVYLCASSLAGSYGYTFGSGTRLTVV.

The rearrangement links TRBV6-5 to TRBJ2-7; 11 nucleotides line up with TRBD1. After removal of 7 bases from V and 4 bases from J, the junction contained 6 bases not matched to a gene. The CDR3 runs to 14 residues. The germline V gene has CDR1 MNHEY and CDR2 SVGAGI. CDR3: CASTKDRGLYEQYF. The CDR3 DNA is TGTGCCAGCACTAAGGACAGGGGGCTTTACGAGCAGTACTTC.

On this clone: An end of the junction differs from the germline gene, which may be a read error. The V call is TRBV6-4, the J call TRBJ1-6; weak D call: TRBD1 (5 bases). Germline CDR1 is MRHNA and CDR2 is SNTAGT. The CDR3 consists of 16 residues. CDR3 protein: CASREEGSWGNSPLHF. As DNA, the CDR3 is TGTGCCAGCCGTGAGGAGGGGAGCTGGGGAAATTCACCCCTCCACTTT.

This rearrangement joins TRBV11-2 to TRBJ2-5; D is uncertain. CDR3 length equals 14 residues. CDR1 SGHAT and CDR2 FQNNGV come from the germline V gene. The germline V and J ends were trimmed by 2 bases and 2 bases, with 9 bases remaining between them. In DNA, the CDR3 is TGTGCCAGCAGCTTATCAACCGGGCAAGAGACCCAGTACTTC. Translating gives CASSLSTGQETQYF.

The chain uses TRBV7-6 and TRBJ2-7; 11 nucleotides line up with TRBD2. The CDR3 totals 16 residues. Germline V gene data show CDR1 as SGHVS and CDR2 as FNYEAQ. With V trimmed by 2 bases and J by 7 bases, 10 bases remained unmatched. The CDR3 DNA is TGTGCCAGCAGCTTATTTACTAGCGGGGGACCGGGGGAGCAGTACTTC. Its protein is CASSLFTSGGPGEQYF.

This sequence joins TRBV10-1 and TRBJ1-1; a possible D gene is TRBD1 (5 bases). The CDR3 is 13 amino acids. Germline V gene data show CDR1 as WNHNN and CDR2 as SYGVQD (reference sequence). Between the trimmed V and J ends, which lost 6 bases and 2 bases, there was a span of 10 bases. In nucleotides, the CDR3 is TGCGCCAGCAGCAGGGACTTTAACACTGAAGCTTTCTTT. Protein: CASSRDFNTEAFF.

This chain uses TRBV11-2 with TRBJ2-3; 10 bases align to TRBD2. Trimming removed 2 bases from V and 2 bases from J; junction bases left unmatched: 1. The CDR3 sequence is 15 residues long. CDR1 SGHAT and CDR2 FQNNGV come from the germline V gene. CDR3 residues: CASSLLAGATDTQYF. Here the CDR3 DNA reads TGTGCCAGCAGCTTACTAGCGGGAGCCACAGATACGCAGTATTTT. The variable domain in full, with the rest retrieved from reference TRBV11-2 and TRBJ2-3, is EAGVAQSPRYKIIEKRQSVAFWCNPISGHATLYWYQQILGQGPKLLIQFQNNGVVDDSQLPKDRFSAERLKGVDSTLKIQPAKLEDSAVYLCASSLLAGATDTQYFGPGTRLTVL.

The CDR3 nucleotides are TGTGCCAGCAGCACAGGCGTTGGACTAGCGGGGGGAAATGAGCAGTTCTTC. Translating gives CASSTGVGLAGGNEQFF. The genes are TRBV11-3 and TRBJ2-1; 14 nucleotides line up with TRBD2. V lost 5 bases, J lost 7 bases, and 10 bases stayed unmatched. Germline V gives CDR1 SGHNT, CDR2 YENEEA. This CDR3 region has 17 residues.

The table lists this clone with a count of one. The chain is built from TRBV14 and TRBJ2-5; 9 positions agree with TRBD2. CDR3 length equals 15 residues. V lost 4 bases to trimming and J lost 3 bases; unmatched junction nucleotides: 6. Germline-derived CDR1 and CDR2 are SGHDN and FVKESK. The CDR3 region has the DNA TGTGCCAGCAGCCCTCTCCGACTAGCGGAAGAGACCCAGTACTTC. Translated: CASSPLRLAEETQYF.

This chain connects TRBV19 to TRBJ2-6; D is undetermined. Looked up from germline, CDR1 is LNHDA and CDR2 is SQIVND (reference sequence). Deletions cut 7 bases from V and 1 base from J, with 8 bases between. This CDR3 has 14 amino acids. The CDR3: CASTSVSGANVLTF. CDR3 sequence (DNA): TGTGCCAGTACAAGCGTTTCTGGGGCCAACGTCCTGACTTTC.

This chain connects TRBV10-3 to TRBJ2-3; 7 positions agree with TRBD2. With 3 bases clipped from V and 1 base from J, the junction kept 7 bases outside the gene matches. This CDR3 has 16 amino acids. Looked up from germline, CDR1 is ENHRY and CDR2 is SYGVKD. The CDR3 DNA reads TGTGCCATCAGTGAAGCCGGCCTAGCGGGCACAGATACGCAGTATTTT. Its protein product is CAISEAGLAGTDTQYF.

The V call is TRBV10-3, the J call TRBJ1-1; possibly TRBD1 for D (5 bases). V gave up 3 bases and J gave up 3 bases, with 14 bases separating them. CDR3 length equals 15 residues. In germline, CDR1 is ENHRY, CDR2 SYGVKD. In DNA form, the CDR3 reads TGTGCCATCAGTGAACCCCAGGGAACGTACACTGAAGCTTTCTTT. This gives the protein CAISEPQGTYTEAFF.

The chain carries TRBV7-2 and TRBJ1-6; D might be TRBD1 (6 bases). Trimming shortened V by 5 bases and J by 5 bases, and 13 bases separated the two germline ends. From germline, CDR1 is SGHTA and CDR2 FQGNSA. CDR3 length: 15 amino acids. Here the CDR3 reads CASSPRRGNNSPLHF. CDR3 nucleotides: TGTGCCAGCAGCCCTCGCAGGGGTAATAATTCACCCCTCCACTTT. The whole variable domain, remainder taken from reference TRBV7-2 and TRBJ1-6, is GAGVSQSPSNKVTEKGKDVELRCDPISGHTALYWYRQSLGQGLEFLIYFQGNSAPDKSGLPSDRFSAERTGGSVSTLTIQRTQQEDSAVYLCASSPRRGNNSPLHFGNGTRLTVT.

This chain links TRBV6-6 with TRBJ1-1; 9 bases align to TRBD1. Germline V gives CDR1 MNHNY, CDR2 SVGAGI (reference sequence). The CDR3 loop spans 14 amino acids. V was pared by 2 bases and J by 4 bases, with 2 bases of the junction left unmatched. DNA of the CDR3: TGTGCCAGCAGTTACGACAGGGGGGCCACTGAAGCTTTCTTT. It codes for CASSYDRGATEAFF.

The J gene is TRBJ1-1, the V gene TRBV29-1; D remains ambiguous. This CDR3 comprises 13 residues. In germline, CDR1 is SQVTM, CDR2 ANQGSEA. Trimming stripped 4 bases from V and 0 bases from J, with 9 bases between. The CDR3 spells CSVGPGMNTEAFF. DNA of the CDR3: TGCAGCGTTGGGCCGGGGATGAACACTGAAGCTTTCTTT. The full variable domain, in which reference TRBV29-1 and TRBJ1-1 provide the parts outside the CDR3, is SAVISQKPSRDICQRGTSLTIQCQVDSQVTMMFWYRQQPGQSLTLIATANQGSEATYESGFVIDKFPISRPNLTFSTLTVSNMSPEDSSIYLCSVGPGMNTEAFFGQGTRLTVV.

V usage is TRBV19 and J usage is TRBJ1-2; 10 bases align to TRBD1. This CDR3 spans 15 amino acids. The germline V gene has CDR1 LNHDA and CDR2 SQIVND (reference sequence). With 5 bases clipped from V and 0 bases from J, the junction kept 3 bases outside the gene matches. In nucleotides, the CDR3 is TGTGCCAGTAGTGTCGACAGGGGGCCTAACTATGGCTACACCTTC. Its protein is CASSVDRGPNYGYTF.

This clone came up a few times. The chain has TRBV27 and TRBJ1-1; D remains ambiguous. The ends were cut back, 3 bases at V and 1 base at J, with 9 bases in the middle. Germline V CDR1 and CDR2: MNHEY, SMNVEV (reference sequence). This CDR3 region has 14 residues. The CDR3 sequence is CASSFRQTNTEAFF. For the CDR3, the DNA is TGTGCCAGCAGTTTTAGGCAGACGAACACTGAAGCTTTCTTT.